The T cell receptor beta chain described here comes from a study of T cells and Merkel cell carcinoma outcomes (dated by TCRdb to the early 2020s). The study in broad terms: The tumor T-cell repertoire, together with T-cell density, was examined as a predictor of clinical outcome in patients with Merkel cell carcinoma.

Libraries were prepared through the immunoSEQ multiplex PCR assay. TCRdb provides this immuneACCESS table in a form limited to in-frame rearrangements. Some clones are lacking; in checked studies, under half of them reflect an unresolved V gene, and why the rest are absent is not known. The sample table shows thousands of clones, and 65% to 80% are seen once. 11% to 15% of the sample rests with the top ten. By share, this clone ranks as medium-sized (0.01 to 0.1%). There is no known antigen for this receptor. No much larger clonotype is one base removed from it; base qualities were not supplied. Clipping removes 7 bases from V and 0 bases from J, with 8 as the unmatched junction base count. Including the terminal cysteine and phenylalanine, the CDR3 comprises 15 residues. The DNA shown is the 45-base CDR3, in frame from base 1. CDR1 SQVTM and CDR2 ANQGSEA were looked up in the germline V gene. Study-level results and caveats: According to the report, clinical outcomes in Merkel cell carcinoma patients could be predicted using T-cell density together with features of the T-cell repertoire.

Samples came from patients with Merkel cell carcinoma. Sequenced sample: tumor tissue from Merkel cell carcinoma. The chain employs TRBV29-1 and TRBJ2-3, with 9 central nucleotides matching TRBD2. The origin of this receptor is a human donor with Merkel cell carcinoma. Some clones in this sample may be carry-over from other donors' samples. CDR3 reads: CSGKSGRPSTDTQYF. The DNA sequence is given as TGCAGCGGGAAAAGCGGGAGGCCCAGCACAGATACGCAGTATTTT.